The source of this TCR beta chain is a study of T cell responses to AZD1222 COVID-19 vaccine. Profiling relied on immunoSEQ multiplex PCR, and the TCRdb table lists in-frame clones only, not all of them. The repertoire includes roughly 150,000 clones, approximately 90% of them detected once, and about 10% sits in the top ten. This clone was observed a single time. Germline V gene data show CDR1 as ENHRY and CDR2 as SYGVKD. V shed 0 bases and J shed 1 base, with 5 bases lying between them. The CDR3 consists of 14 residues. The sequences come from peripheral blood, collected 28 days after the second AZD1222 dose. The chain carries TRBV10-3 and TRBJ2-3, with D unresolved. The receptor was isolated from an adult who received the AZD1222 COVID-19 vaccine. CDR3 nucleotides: TGTGCCATCAGTGAGTCATCGCGCACAGATACGCAGTATTTT. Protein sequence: CAISESSRTDTQYF.